This T cell receptor beta chain was identified during a study of post-analysis software for immune sequencing data. The germline V gene has CDR1 SEHNR and CDR2 FQNEAQ (reference sequence). The CDR3 contains 14 residues. Deletions cut 5 bases from V and 6 bases from J, with 14 bases between. The TCR beta cDNA libraries contained unique molecular identifiers. Out of 1 to 10 million T cells, about 510,000 cDNA molecules were generated. TCRdb used MiXCR to reprocess the PCR reads, holding one entry per CDR3 protein. The table lists some 890,000 distinct CDR3 sequences, 53% of them singletons. General observations from the study: The normalized Chao1 diversity of multiple sclerosis patients was significantly lower than that of controls. TRBV5-6, TRBV5-1 and TRBV20-1 were among four or five TRBV segments more frequent in patients than controls.

Comment on this clonotype: Its antigen is unidentified.

The sample comprised blood. This clonotype originated in a girl aged 5 to 17 with multiple sclerosis. This rearrangement joins TRBV7-9 to TRBJ2-1, with D hard to call. As DNA, the CDR3 is TGTGCCAGCAGCGGGCAGGTCTCTTTCAATGAGCAGTTCTTC. Protein product: CASSGQVSFNEQFF. Together with reference TRBV7-9 and TRBJ2-1, the CDR3 gives the full variable domain: DTGVSQNPRHKITKRGQNVTFRCDPISEHNRLYWYRQTLGQGPEFLTYFQNEAQLEKSRLLSDRFSAERPKGSFSTLEIQRTEQGDSAMYLCASSGQVSFNEQFFGPGTRLTVL.